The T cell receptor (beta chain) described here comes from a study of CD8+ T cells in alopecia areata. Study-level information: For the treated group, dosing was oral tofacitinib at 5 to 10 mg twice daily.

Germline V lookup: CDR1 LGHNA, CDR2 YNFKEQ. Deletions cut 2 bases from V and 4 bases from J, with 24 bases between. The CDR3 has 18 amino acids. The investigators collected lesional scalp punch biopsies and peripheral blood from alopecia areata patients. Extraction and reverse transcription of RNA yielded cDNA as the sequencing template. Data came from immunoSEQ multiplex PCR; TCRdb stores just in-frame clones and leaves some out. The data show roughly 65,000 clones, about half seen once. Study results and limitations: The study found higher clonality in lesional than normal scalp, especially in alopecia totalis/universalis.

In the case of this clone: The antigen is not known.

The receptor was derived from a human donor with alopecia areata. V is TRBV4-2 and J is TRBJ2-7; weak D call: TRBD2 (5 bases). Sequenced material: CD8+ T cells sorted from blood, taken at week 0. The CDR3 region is CASSQPGPVLNRDYEQYF. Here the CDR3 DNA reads TGTGCCAGCAGCCAACCAGGACCCGTTCTAAACCGGGATTACGAGCAGTACTTC.